Presented here are 13 T cell receptor beta chains from one specimen sequenced in a study of blood T cell repertoires in COVID-19. The table came from immunoSEQ multiplex PCR; TCRdb's copy has only in-frame clones and leaves some out. The table records more than 300,000 clones, under 85% of them present only once. Specimen: PBMCs or T cells enriched from blood (not recorded which). Receptors were obtained from a woman in her 50s who had recovered from COVID-19.

This clone was detected only once. One end of the junction does not line up with germline, which may come from a read error. J is TRBJ1-2 and V is TRBV15; D ambiguous. Germline CDR1 reads LNHNV; CDR2 reads YYDKDF (reference sequence). This CDR3 comprises 16 residues. Here the CDR3 reads CATSRGRVGSSYGYTF. CDR3 sequence (DNA): TGTGCCACCAGTAGAGGTAGAGTGGGGAGTAGCTATGGCTACACCTTC.

In this sample, this clone turned up a few times. The gene calls are TRBV5-4 and TRBJ1-1; D gene unclear. Trimming removed 0 bases from V and 1 base from J, with 16 bases in between. Germline V gene data show CDR1 as SGHNT and CDR2 as YYREEE (reference sequence). The CDR3 covers 17 residues. CDR3 sequence: CASSLADGGHGNTEAFF. CDR3 coding DNA: TGTGCCAGCAGCTTGGCCGACGGAGGCCATGGGAACACTGAAGCTTTCTTT.

This clone has just one count. The chain joins TRBV28 to TRBJ1-4; a possible D gene is TRBD1 (6 bases). The CDR3 sequence is 13 residues long. Between the trimmed V and J ends, which lost 7 bases and 7 bases, there was a span of 13 bases. CDR1 and CDR2 (germline): MDHEN, SYDVKM. CDR3 loop: CASTGAGPEKLFF. DNA for the CDR3: TGTGCCAGCACAGGGGCAGGTCCTGAAAAACTGTTTTTT.

The chain is built from TRBV19 and TRBJ1-5, with D perhaps matching TRBD1 (5 bases). CDR1 and CDR2 (germline): LNHDA, SQIVND (reference sequence). The V end was cut by 0 bases, the J end by 2 bases, with 11 bases between. The CDR3 runs to 16 residues. The CDR3 DNA follows: TGTGCCAGTAGTATAGAGGAGGGCAGGGGCAATCAGCCCCAGCATTTT. Amino acids: CASSIEEGRGNQPQHF.

The rearrangement joins TRBV7-2 to TRBJ2-6, with no clear D. The CDR3 runs to 16 residues. Germline V CDR1 and CDR2: SGHTA, FQGNSA. Trimming left V 3 bases short and J 2 bases short, with 11 bases between. This chain's CDR3 is CASSFGTAAGANVLTF. The CDR3 DNA sequence: TGTGCCAGCAGCTTCGGAACAGCAGCTGGGGCCAACGTCCTGACTTTC.

J is TRBJ2-7 and V is TRBV5-5; 7 bases fit TRBD2. The CDR3 is 14 amino acids. Germline CDR1 reads SGHKS; CDR2 reads YYEKEE (reference sequence). The J segment lost 2 bases and the V segment lost 4 bases, leaving 6 bases of the junction unmatched. The CDR3 region has the DNA TGTGCCAGCAGCGAGTGGGAGGGCACCTACGAGCAGTACTTC. Protein sequence: CASSEWEGTYEQYF.

This chain joins TRBV5-1 and TRBJ2-3, with 8 bases that match TRBD2. V was pared by 0 bases and J by 4 bases, with 10 bases of the junction left unmatched. The germline gives CDR1 SGHRS, CDR2 YFSETQ. This CDR3 spans 17 amino acids. The DNA for the CDR3 is TGCGCCAGCAGCTTGGCCGGGACGGGGGGGCCCGCAGATACGCAGTATTTT. Amino acid sequence: CASSLAGTGGPADTQYF.

This chain uses TRBV5-8 with TRBJ1-1; the match to TRBD1 covers 9 bases. The CDR3 sequence is 14 residues long. The germline V gene encodes CDR1 SGHTS and CDR2 YDEGEE. The ends lost 6 bases at V and 2 bases at J; junction bases unmatched: 5. The CDR3 nucleotides read TGTGCCAGCACCTGGGACAGGGTTAACACTGAAGCTTTCTTT. Translation gives CASTWDRVNTEAFF.

This clone was seen just once. The chain links TRBV6-5 to TRBJ1-1; a weak D match, TRBD1 (6 bases). The CDR3 sequence is 15 residues long. Per germline, CDR1 MNHEY and CDR2 SVGAGI. V dropped 4 bases and J dropped 1 base, with 13 bases sitting between them. CDR3 DNA sequence: TGTGCCAGCAGTTCACCCAGCAGGGGGAACACTGAAGCTTTCTTT. Its protein product is CASSSPSRGNTEAFF.

The gene calls are TRBV30 and TRBJ1-3, with a weak D call TRBD1 (5 bases). Deletions cut 0 bases from V and 4 bases from J, with 16 bases between. The CDR3 has 16 residues. CDR1 is GTSNPN, CDR2 SVGIG, per germline (reference sequence). The DNA for the CDR3 is TGTGCCTGGAGTGTTGGTCAGATGGGGGGGGGAAACACCATATATTTT. Amino acids: CAWSVGQMGGGNTIYF.

This clone showed up just once. This chain links TRBV7-9 with TRBJ2-3; 7 bases agree with TRBD1. V shed 5 bases and J 4 bases; nucleotides not matched to a gene: 15. The CDR3 contains 17 residues. The V gene's germline CDR1 is SEHNR and CDR2 FQNEAQ (reference sequence). CDR3 nucleotide sequence: TGTGCCAGCAGCCCCGTCCGGGACAGTCCATCGGCAGATACGCAGTATTTT. Translating it yields CASSPVRDSPSADTQYF.

The V call is TRBV27, the J call TRBJ1-2; TRBD1 matches at 8 bases. The CDR3 is 17 residues long. The ends lost 2 bases at V and 4 bases at J; junction bases unmatched: 12. Germline lookup yields CDR1 MNHEY and CDR2 SMNVEV (reference sequence). The CDR3 spells CASSLAGGTSSIYGYTF. The CDR3 DNA reads as TGTGCCAGCAGTTTAGCAGGGGGCACCTCTAGTATCTATGGCTACACCTTC.

This chain connects TRBV6-5 to TRBJ1-1; D may be TRBD1 (5 bases). Trimming stripped 8 bases from V and 1 base from J, with 14 bases between. This CDR3 has 14 amino acids. The V gene's germline CDR1 is MNHEY and CDR2 SVGAGI. CDR3 in amino acids: CASFPQGKNTEAFF. DNA for the CDR3: TGTGCCAGCTTTCCGCAGGGAAAGAACACTGAAGCTTTCTTT.